Given below is one T cell receptor (beta chain) in context. This clone came up a few times. Its antigen remains undetermined. Base qualities were left out, and no much larger clone turns up one base away. The germline V end is reduced by 4 bases and the J end by 2 bases; junction bases left unmatched: 14. The germline V gene encodes CDR1 SGHRS and CDR2 YFSETQ. The CDR3 numbers 17 residues from cysteine through phenylalanine. This entry keeps only the CDR3 DNA: 51 bases, framed from base 1. The sample originates from a study of blood T cell repertoires in COVID-19 (dated by TCRdb to 2020 to 2022). Broadly, across the study: Samples covering the acute and convalescent phases of COVID-19 were provided by collaborators in the United States, Italy and Spain. The prospective study material was composed of cDNA or gDNA derived from T cells, B-cell-depleted T cells, or PBMCs. The dataset comprised deeply sampled blood TCRbeta repertoires from subjects exposed to, actively infected with, or recovered from COVID-19. The repertoires were released in a freely available public database meant as a resource for research on the immune response to SARS-CoV-2. Samples came from the ongoing ImmuneRACE study (first 160 participants) plus 1,254 subjects from 6 global collaborators. The sample metadata nearly always contained a de-identified subject ID, COVID-19 status, age in years and sex. HLA class I and class II types, where available, came from metadata supplied by the sample provider rather than from assay-based typing.

TCRbeta CDR3 regions were amplified from genomic DNA by means of the immunoSEQ Assay, a bias-controlled multiplex PCR. The authors processed their data as follows. The number of nucleated cells in each sample was estimated from the amplification of reference gene primers within the assay. To quantify the absolute abundance of each unique TCRbeta CDR3 rearrangement, sequence reads were collapsed and filtered. Productive Simpson clonality was computed per sample as the square root of Simpson's diversity index over productive rearrangements. TCRdb carries this immuneACCESS record with in-frame sequences only. Its versions omit some clonotypes, under half of them owing to an unresolved V gene in the studies checked, with the rest unexplained. The V and J calls and clone size were taken over from that table, and D and trimming were inferred from the DNA. Across this sample there are about 310,000 clones, with 75% to 90% seen only once. 2% to 3% of the sample goes to the ten largest clones.

Study-wide findings and limitations: The amount of clinical and demographic metadata varied by source and participant and was provided uncurated.

Each collaborating institution followed its own protocols to collect whole blood in K2EDTA tubes. For TCRbeta analysis, collaborator samples were shipped as frozen whole blood, as isolated PBMCs, or as DNA extracted from either sample type. The chain is assembled from TRBV5-1 and TRBJ1-1, with 7 middle bases fitting TRBD1. The TCR was taken from a man aged 18-30 years with active or convalescent COVID-19. The sequencing input was peripheral blood. Here the CDR3 is given as CASSKFPRDSANTEAFF. The bases are TGCGCCAGCAGCAAGTTTCCCCGGGACAGTGCTAACACTGAAGCTTTCTTT.